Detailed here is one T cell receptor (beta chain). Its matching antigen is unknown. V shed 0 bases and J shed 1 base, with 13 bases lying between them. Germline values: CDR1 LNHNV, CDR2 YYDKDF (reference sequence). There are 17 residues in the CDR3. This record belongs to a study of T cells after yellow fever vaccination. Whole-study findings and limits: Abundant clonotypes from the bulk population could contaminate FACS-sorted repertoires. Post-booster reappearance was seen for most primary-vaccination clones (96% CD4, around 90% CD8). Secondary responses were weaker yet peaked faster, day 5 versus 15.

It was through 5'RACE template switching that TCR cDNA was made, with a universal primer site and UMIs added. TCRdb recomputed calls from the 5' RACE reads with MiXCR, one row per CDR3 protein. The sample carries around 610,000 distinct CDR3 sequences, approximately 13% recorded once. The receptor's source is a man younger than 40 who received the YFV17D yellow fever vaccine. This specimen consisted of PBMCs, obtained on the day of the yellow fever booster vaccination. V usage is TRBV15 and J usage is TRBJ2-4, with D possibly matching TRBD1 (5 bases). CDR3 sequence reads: CATSRDGPTAAKNIQYF. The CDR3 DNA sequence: TGTGCCACCAGCAGAGATGGGCCGACAGCCGCCAAAAACATTCAGTACTTC.